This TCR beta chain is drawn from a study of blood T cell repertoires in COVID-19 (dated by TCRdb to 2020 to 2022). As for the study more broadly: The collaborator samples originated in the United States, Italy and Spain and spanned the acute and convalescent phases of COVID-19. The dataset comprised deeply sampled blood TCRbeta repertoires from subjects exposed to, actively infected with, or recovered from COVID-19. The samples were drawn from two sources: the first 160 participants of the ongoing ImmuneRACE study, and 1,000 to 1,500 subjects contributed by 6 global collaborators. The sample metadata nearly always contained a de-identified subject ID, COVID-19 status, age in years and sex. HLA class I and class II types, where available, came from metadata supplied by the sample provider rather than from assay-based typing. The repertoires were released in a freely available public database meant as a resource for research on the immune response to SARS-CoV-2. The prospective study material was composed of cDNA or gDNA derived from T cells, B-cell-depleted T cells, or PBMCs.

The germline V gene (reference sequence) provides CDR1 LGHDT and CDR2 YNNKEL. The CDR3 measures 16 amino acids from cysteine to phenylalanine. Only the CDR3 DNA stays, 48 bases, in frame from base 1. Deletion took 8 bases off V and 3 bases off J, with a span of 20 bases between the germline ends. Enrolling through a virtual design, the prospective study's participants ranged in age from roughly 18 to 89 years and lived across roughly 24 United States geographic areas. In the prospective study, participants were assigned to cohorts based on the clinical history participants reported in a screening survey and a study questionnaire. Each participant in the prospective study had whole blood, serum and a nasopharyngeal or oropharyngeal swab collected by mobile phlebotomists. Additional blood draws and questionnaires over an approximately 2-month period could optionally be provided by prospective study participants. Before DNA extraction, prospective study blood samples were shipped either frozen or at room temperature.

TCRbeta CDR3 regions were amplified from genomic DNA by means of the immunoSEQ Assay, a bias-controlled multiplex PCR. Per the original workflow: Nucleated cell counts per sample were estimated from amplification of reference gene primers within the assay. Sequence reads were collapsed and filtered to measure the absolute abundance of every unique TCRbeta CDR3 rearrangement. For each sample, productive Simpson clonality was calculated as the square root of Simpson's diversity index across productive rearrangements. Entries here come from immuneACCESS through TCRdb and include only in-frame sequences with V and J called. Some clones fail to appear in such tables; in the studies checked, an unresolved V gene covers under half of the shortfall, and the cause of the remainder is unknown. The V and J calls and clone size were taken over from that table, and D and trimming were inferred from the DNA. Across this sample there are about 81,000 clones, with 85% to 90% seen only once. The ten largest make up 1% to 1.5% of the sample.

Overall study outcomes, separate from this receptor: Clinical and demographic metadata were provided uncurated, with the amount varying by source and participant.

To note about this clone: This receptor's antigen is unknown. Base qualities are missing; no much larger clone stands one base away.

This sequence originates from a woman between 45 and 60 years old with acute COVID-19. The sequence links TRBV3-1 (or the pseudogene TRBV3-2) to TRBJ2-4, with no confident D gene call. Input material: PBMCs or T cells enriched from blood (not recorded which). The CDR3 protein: CASFGSPDVFKNIQYF. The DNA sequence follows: TGTGCCAGCTTCGGGTCGCCGGATGTCTTCAAAAACATTCAGTACTTC.